This entry lists 25 T cell receptor beta chains sequenced from one sample in a study of long-term antiretroviral therapy in people with HIV. At the survey level, the v3.0 immunoSEQ assay was run. Produced via immunoSEQ multiplex PCR; TCRdb's table is partial and in-frame only. Altogether tens of thousands of clones are present, 87% being singletons, with the ten largest covering approximately 1%. The sequencing here drew on unsorted PBMCs, taken 2 years after starting antiretroviral therapy. The receptors stem from a man aged 45-65 years with HIV.

The V and J genes are TRBV6-1 and TRBJ2-7; tentatively, D is TRBD1 (6 bases). With 1 base removed from V and 2 bases from J, the gap between germline ends came to 12 bases. This CDR3 region has 15 residues. Germline V gene sequence: CDR1 MNHNS, CDR2 SASEGT. CDR3 sequence (DNA): TGTGCCAGCAGTGAAGATGTACAGGGCCCCTACGAGCAGTACTTC. Protein sequence: CASSEDVQGPYEQYF.

Here the CDR3 reads CASSFVPAERETQYF. DNA of the CDR3: TGTGCCAGCAGTTTTGTTCCGGCCGAAAGGGAGACCCAGTACTTC. The chain combines TRBV28 with TRBJ2-5; D not certain. CDR3 size: 15 residues. Trimming removed 3 bases at V and 5 bases at J, with 16 bases between. Germline V gene sequence: CDR1 MDHEN, CDR2 SYDVKM. Full variable domain (outside the CDR3, taken from reference TRBV28 and TRBJ2-5): DVKVTQSSRYLVKRTGEKVFLECVQDMDHENMFWYRQDPGLGLRLIYFSYDVKMKEKGDIPEGYSVSREKKERFSLILESASTNQTSMYLCASSFVPAERETQYFGPGTRLLVL.

This chain links TRBV28 with TRBJ1-1, with unresolved D. Deletions cut 2 bases from V and 2 bases from J, with 9 bases between. Germline assignment: CDR1 MDHEN and CDR2 SYDVKM. There are 14 residues in the CDR3. The CDR3 spells CASSLEALNTEAFF. The CDR3 DNA follows: TGTGCCAGCAGTTTAGAGGCCCTTAACACTGAAGCTTTCTTT.

The rearrangement links TRBV28 to TRBJ2-7; the D gene is possibly TRBD1 (5 bases). Trimming took 8 bases from V and 3 from J, leaving 17 bases between them. The CDR3 has 14 residues. Per germline, CDR1 MDHEN and CDR2 SYDVKM. Written as DNA, the CDR3 is TGTGCCAGCCGTCGATGGCAGGGTAACTACGAGCAGTACTTC. This sequence encodes CASRRWQGNYEQYF.

The V and J genes are TRBV11-2 and TRBJ2-5, with 13 bases fitting TRBD2. Trimming cost V 3 bases and J 5 bases; bases outside gene matches: 9. Germline loops: CDR1 SGHAT, CDR2 FQNNGV. The CDR3 runs 17 residues. CDR3 in amino acids: CASSFGTSGVVAETQYF. Here the CDR3 DNA reads TGTGCCAGCAGCTTTGGGACTAGCGGGGTGGTTGCGGAGACCCAGTACTTC.

The table lists this clone with a few counts. The genes are TRBV19 and TRBJ1-5, with D tentatively TRBD1 (6 bases). CDR1 and CDR2 (germline): LNHDA, SQIVND (reference sequence). The CDR3 contains 12 residues. Trimming stripped 8 bases from V and 6 bases from J, with 11 bases between. CDR3 in amino acids: CASATGFQPQHF. The CDR3, as DNA: TGTGCCAGTGCTACAGGGTTTCAGCCCCAGCATTTT.

V usage is TRBV7-9 and J usage is TRBJ1-5, with 8 positions matching TRBD1. Germline V CDR1 and CDR2: SEHNR, FQNEAQ (reference sequence). Losses at the gene ends were 1 base for V and 6 bases for J; bases not matched to a gene: 2. The CDR3 is 14 amino acids. The CDR3 DNA is TGTGCCAGCAGCTTAGGGACAGGGATTCAGCCCCAGCATTTT. It translates to CASSLGTGIQPQHF.

This clone appeared a single time. The chain carries TRBV19 and TRBJ1-4, with D possibly matching TRBD1 (6 bases). The length of the CDR3 is 14 residues. CDR1 and CDR2 (germline): LNHDA, SQIVND (reference sequence). With 6 bases removed from V and 2 bases from J, the gap between germline ends came to 10 bases. The CDR3 nucleotides read TGTGCCAGTAGCCTCCAGGGGACTAATGAAAAACTGTTTTTT. Protein sequence: CASSLQGTNEKLFF.

This CDR3 is CASSPLTGSSYNEQFF. CDR3 bases: TGTGCCAGCTCACCACTAACGGGATCCTCCTACAATGAGCAGTTCTTC. This sequence joins TRBV18 and TRBJ2-1; weak D call: TRBD2 (5 bases). CDR1 and CDR2 (germline): KGHSH, LQKENI. This CDR3 contains 16 residues. Trimming cost V 1 base and J 0 bases, with 10 bases left between them.

This chain links TRBV4-3 with TRBJ2-4; D remains unclear. The CDR3 sequence is 14 residues long. V lost 1 base to trimming and J lost 15 bases, with 19 bases between them. Germline assignment: CDR1 LGHNA and CDR2 YSLEER. The CDR3 loop is CASSQAPRHQMVYF. As DNA, the CDR3 is TGCGCCAGCAGCCAAGCCCCTAGGCACCAGATGGTGTACTTC.

The CDR3 reads CASSPTGGSEAFF. In nucleotides, the CDR3 is TGTGCCAGCTCACCGACAGGGGGCTCCGAAGCTTTCTTT. This rearrangement joins TRBV18 to TRBJ1-1, with TRBD1 identical over 10 bases. Germline lookup yields CDR1 KGHSH and CDR2 LQKENI. The junction had 3 bases not matched to a gene; V was cut back by 3 bases and J by 8 bases. The CDR3 has 13 residues.

V usage is TRBV30 and J usage is TRBJ2-1; 10 nucleotides match TRBD2. Germline CDR1 GTSNPN, CDR2 SVGIG (reference sequence). Trimming cost V 0 bases and J 7 bases; bases outside gene matches: 6. The CDR3 covers 15 residues. The CDR3 coding sequence is TGTGCCTGGAGTGTAACAGCGGGAGGGGGAAATGAGCAGTTCTTC. Protein product: CAWSVTAGGGNEQFF.

The chain employs TRBV27 and TRBJ2-1; D ambiguous. The germline V gene encodes CDR1 MNHEY and CDR2 SMNVEV (reference sequence). This CDR3 has 12 amino acids. V lost 3 bases and J 5 bases, leaving 5 bases between the germline ends. The CDR3 DNA reads TGTGCCAGCAGTTTGGCGGACAATGAGCAGTTCTTC. The encoded protein is CASSLADNEQFF.

The J gene is TRBJ2-7, the V gene TRBV15; the match to TRBD2 covers 10 bases. Germline V lookup: CDR1 LNHNV, CDR2 YYDKDF (reference sequence). Trimming at V came to 0 bases and at J to 6 bases, leaving 8 bases not matched to a gene. This CDR3 has 16 residues. The CDR3 reads CATSRDNSGRAAEQYF. DNA for the CDR3: TGTGCCACCAGCAGAGATAACAGCGGGAGGGCCGCCGAGCAGTACTTC. Based on the CDR3 plus reference TRBV15 and TRBJ2-7, the full variable domain is DAMVIQNPRYQVTQFGKPVTLSCSQTLNHNVMYWYQQKSSQAPKLLFHYYDKDFNNEADTPDNFQSRRPNTSFCFLDIRSPGLGDTAMYLCATSRDNSGRAAEQYFGPGTRLTVT.

The chain is built from TRBV6-1 and TRBJ2-7; D is unresolved. The CDR3 extends over 13 amino acids. V was pared by 6 bases and J by 2 bases, with 11 bases between. Per the germline V gene, CDR1 is MNHNS and CDR2 is SASEGT. The CDR3 DNA follows: TGTGCCAGCAGCATGGAAAGCCCCTACGAGCAGTACTTC. Translated: CASSMESPYEQYF.

In nucleotides, the CDR3 is TGTGCCATCAGTGACCGGGGGGGCACAGATACGCAGTATTTT. It specifies CAISDRGGTDTQYF. J is TRBJ2-3 and V is TRBV10-3; 7 nucleotides line up with TRBD2. The CDR3 runs to 14 residues. Germline CDR1 reads ENHRY; CDR2 reads SYGVKD. V gave up 3 bases and J gave up 1 base; unmatched junction bases: 1.

CDR3 sequence (DNA): TGTGCCAGCAGCGTAGGAAATACAGGGAACTCACCCCTCCACTTT. Translation: CASSVGNTGNSPLHF. V usage is TRBV9 and J usage is TRBJ1-6; D possibly corresponds to TRBD1 (6 bases). The V gene's germline CDR1 is SGDLS and CDR2 YYNGEE. This CDR3 contains 15 residues. The V gene lost 0 bases and the J gene lost 10 bases, with 14 bases spanning the gap.

The chain uses TRBV2 and TRBJ2-7, with D uncertain. Deletions cut 4 bases from V and 3 bases from J, with 4 bases between. The CDR3 runs 11 residues. CDR1 is SNHLY and CDR2 is FYNNEI in the germline V gene. The CDR3 loop reads CASSALYEQYF. Here the CDR3 DNA reads TGTGCCAGCAGTGCGCTCTACGAGCAGTACTTC.

This clone was seen more than once but under ten times. J is TRBJ1-5 and V is TRBV18, with a possible D match to TRBD1 (5 bases). Trimming took off 5 bases at V and 3 bases at J, with 8 bases between the two ends. CDR3 size: 13 residues. CDR1 KGHSH and CDR2 LQKENI come from the germline V gene. The CDR3 reads CASSDSFNQPQHF. Written as DNA, the CDR3 is TGTGCCAGCTCAGACAGTTTCAATCAGCCCCAGCATTTT. The variable domain in full, completed from reference TRBV18 and TRBJ1-5, reads NAGVMQNPRHLVRRRGQEARLRCSPMKGHSHVYWYRQLPEEGLKFMVYLQKENIIDESGMPKERFSAEFPKEGPSILRIQQVVRGDSAAYFCASSDSFNQPQHFGDGTRLSIL.

The gene calls are TRBV5-4 and TRBJ2-7; D is perhaps TRBD1 (5 bases). This CDR3 region has 15 residues. The ends were cut back, 2 bases at V and 1 base at J, with 13 bases in the middle. Germline CDR1 SGHNT, CDR2 YYREEE (reference sequence). The CDR3 DNA reads as TGTGCCAGCAGCTTCCGACAGTTCCCATCCTACGAGCAGTACTTC. This gives the protein CASSFRQFPSYEQYF. The complete variable domain, with remaining parts taken from reference TRBV5-4 and TRBJ2-7, reads ETGVTQSPTHLIKTRGQQVTLRCSSQSGHNTVSWYQQALGQGPQFIFQYYREEENGRGNFPPRFSGLQFPNYSSELNVNALELDDSALYLCASSFRQFPSYEQYFGPGTRLTVT.

This sequence joins TRBV11-1 and TRBJ1-1; possible D gene TRBD1, 5 bases. V was trimmed by 4 bases and J by 1 base, leaving 16 bases between them. The CDR3 consists of 16 residues. Germline CDR1 SGHAT, CDR2 FQDESV (reference sequence). CDR3 sequence: CASSSPTGPQNTEAFF. The DNA for the CDR3 is TGTGCCAGCAGCTCGCCAACGGGACCGCAGAACACTGAAGCTTTCTTT.

The chain has TRBV7-2 and TRBJ2-4, with a possible D match to TRBD1 (7 bases). Germline V gives CDR1 SGHTA, CDR2 FQGNSA. The V end lost 5 bases, the J end lost 0 bases, and 23 bases lay between the germline ends. The length of the CDR3 is 19 residues. CDR3 coding DNA: TGTGCCAGCAGCCCCCAGGACAGGAGGGATAGACTAGCCAAAAACATTCAGTACTTC. Translation: CASSPQDRRDRLAKNIQYF.

The V gene is TRBV19, the J gene TRBJ1-1; D not certain. Deletions cut 1 base from V and 5 bases from J, with 5 bases between. This CDR3 contains 12 residues. Germline V gene lookup returns CDR1 LNHDA and CDR2 SQIVND (reference sequence). CDR3: CASSIVETEAFF. CDR3 bases: TGTGCCAGTAGTATAGTGGAAACTGAAGCTTTCTTT.

The chain is built from TRBV7-2 and TRBJ2-7; the match to TRBD1 covers 7 bases. V gave up 8 bases and J gave up 6 bases; unmatched junction bases: 7. The CDR3 spans 12 residues. Germline CDR1 is SGHTA and CDR2 is FQGNSA. The CDR3, as DNA: TGTGCCAGCTCCAGAGGGGGCGGCGAGCAGTACTTC. Protein sequence: CASSRGGGEQYF.

The V call is TRBV19, the J call TRBJ1-2, with 7 bases matching TRBD1. The germline gives CDR1 LNHDA, CDR2 SQIVND (reference sequence). V gave up 6 bases and J gave up 2 bases; unmatched junction bases: 3. The CDR3 length is 13 residues. The chain's CDR3 is CASSVTGNYGYTF. The CDR3 coding sequence is TGTGCCAGTAGCGTGACAGGGAACTATGGCTACACCTTC.